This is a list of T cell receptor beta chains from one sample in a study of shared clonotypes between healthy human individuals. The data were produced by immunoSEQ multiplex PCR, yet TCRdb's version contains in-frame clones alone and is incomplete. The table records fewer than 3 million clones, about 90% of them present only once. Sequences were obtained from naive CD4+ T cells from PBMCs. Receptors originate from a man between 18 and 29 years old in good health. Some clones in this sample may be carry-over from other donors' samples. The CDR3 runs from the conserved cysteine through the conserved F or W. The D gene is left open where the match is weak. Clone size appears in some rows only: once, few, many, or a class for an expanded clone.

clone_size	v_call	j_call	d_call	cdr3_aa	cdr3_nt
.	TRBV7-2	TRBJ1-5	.	CASSLMDSRFNQPQHF	TGTGCCAGCAGCTTAATGGACAGCCGCTTCAATCAGCCCCAGCATTTT
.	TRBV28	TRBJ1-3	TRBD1	CASSRGDRGGNTIYF	TGTGCCAGCAGTAGGGGCGACAGGGGTGGAAACACCATATATTTT
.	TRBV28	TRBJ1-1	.	CASSRDFHTEAFF	TGTGCCAGCAGCCGGGACTTCCACACTGAAGCTTTCTTT
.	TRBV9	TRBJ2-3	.	CASSAVRGSTQYF	TGTGCCAGCAGCGCGGTCCGGGGAAGTACGCAGTATTTT
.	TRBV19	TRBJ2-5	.	CASSRNSRETQYF	TGTGCCAGTAGCCGCAACAGCCGAGAGACCCAGTACTTC
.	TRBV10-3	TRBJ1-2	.	CAISETGGPTPAF	TGTGCCATCAGTGAAACCGGGGGACCAACCCCGGCCTTC
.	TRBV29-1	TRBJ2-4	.	CSVGGGGLSIQYF	TGCAGCGTTGGAGGAGGGGGCTTATCCATTCAGTACTTC
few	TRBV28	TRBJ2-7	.	CASSLGGYEQYF	TGTGCCAGCAGTTTAGGCGGATACGAGCAGTACTTC
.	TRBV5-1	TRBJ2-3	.	CASSLGGAADTQYF	TGCGCCAGCAGCTTGGGGGGGGCCGCAGATACGCAGTATTTT
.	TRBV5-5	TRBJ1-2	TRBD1	CASSFTGAGYGYTF	TGTGCCAGCAGCTTCACAGGGGCAGGCTATGGCTACACCTTC
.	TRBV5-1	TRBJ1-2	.	CASSLGQGSGYGYTF	TGCGCCAGCAGCTTGGGGCAGGGTTCAGGCTATGGCTACACCTTC
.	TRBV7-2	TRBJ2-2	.	CASGWSSTGELFF	TGTGCCAGCGGGTGGTCGAGCACCGGGGAGCTGTTTTTT
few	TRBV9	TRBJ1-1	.	CASSVVAVSTEAFF	TGTGCCAGCAGCGTAGTCGCAGTAAGCACTGAAGCTTTCTTT
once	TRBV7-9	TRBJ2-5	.	CASSFLQGSETQYF	TGTGCCAGCAGCTTTTTACAGGGTTCGGAGACCCAGTACTTC
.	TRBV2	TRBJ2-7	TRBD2	CASTYQRDGREQYF	TGTGCCAGCACCTACCAGCGGGACGGTCGCGAGCAGTACTTC
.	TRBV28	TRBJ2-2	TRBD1	CASRLGQGAGGELFF	TGTGCCAGCAGGTTGGGACAGGGGGCTGGCGGGGAGCTGTTTTTT
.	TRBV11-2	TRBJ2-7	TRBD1	CASSLDQGQGRYEQYF	TGTGCCAGCAGCTTAGATCAGGGACAGGGGAGGTACGAGCAGTACTTC
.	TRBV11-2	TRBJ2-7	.	CASSVTYEQYF	TGTGCCAGCAGCGTCACTTACGAGCAGTACTTC
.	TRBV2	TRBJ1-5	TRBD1	CASSEQGASQPQHF	TGTGCCAGCAGTGAACAGGGGGCGAGTCAGCCCCAGCATTTT
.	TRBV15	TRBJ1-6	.	CATSRGQPQPNSPLHF	TGTGCCACCAGCAGAGGGCAGCCACAACCTAATTCACCCCTCCACTTT
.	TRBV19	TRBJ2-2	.	CASQSRLGGNTGELFF	TGTGCCAGTCAATCTAGGTTGGGAGGGAACACCGGGGAGCTGTTTTTT
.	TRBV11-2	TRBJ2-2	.	CASSEHDPSTGELFF	TGTGCCAGCAGCGAGCACGACCCAAGCACCGGGGAGCTGTTTTTT
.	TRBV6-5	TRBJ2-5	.	CASQGGRETQYF	TGTGCCAGCCAGGGGGGCCGGGAGACCCAGTACTTC
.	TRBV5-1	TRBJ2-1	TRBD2	CASSLRAGTSGKRGSYNEQFF	TGCGCCAGCAGCTTGAGGGCCGGGACTAGCGGGAAGAGGGGGTCATACAATGAGCAGTTCTTC
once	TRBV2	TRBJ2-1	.	CASKAYNEQFF	TGTGCCAGCAAAGCGTACAATGAGCAGTTCTTC
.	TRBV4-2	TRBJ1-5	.	CASSPPGRGSNQPQHF	TGTGCCAGCAGCCCCCCCGGTAGGGGGAGCAATCAGCCCCAGCATTTT
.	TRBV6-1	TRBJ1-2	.	CASSEQRGDDYTF	TGTGCCAGCAGTGAGCAACGTGGAGATGACTACACCTTC
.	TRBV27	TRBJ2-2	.	CASSPLGRLSGELFF	TGTGCCAGCAGTCCACTGGGTCGGTTGTCCGGGGAGCTGTTTTTT
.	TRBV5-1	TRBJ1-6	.	CASSLVNSNSPLHF	TGCGCCAGCAGCTTGGTAAACAGTAATTCACCCCTCCACTTT